This is a list of T cell receptor beta chains from one sample in a study of PD-1 blockade in classical Hodgkin lymphoma. The repertoire was sequenced with immunoSEQ multiplex PCR; TCRdb's copy has only in-frame clones and lacks some. The sample consists of 16,000 or so clones, roughly four fifths of them appearing once. This specimen was peripheral blood mononuclear cells (PBMCs), taken before the fourth cycle of nivolumab. Receptors originate from a human donor with classical Hodgkin lymphoma. The CDR3 runs from the conserved cysteine through the conserved F or W. The order of the fields is J gene, V gene, CDR3 protein.

J: TRBJ1-4; V: TRBV2; CDR3: CASSSRVPNEKLFF
J: TRBJ2-3; V: TRBV5-1; CDR3: CASSLGVAGATDTQYF
J: TRBJ1-6; V: TRBV6-5; CDR3: CASSMTGRDSPLHF
J: TRBJ2-7; V: TRBV14; CDR3: CASSRWFDEQYF
J: TRBJ2-2; V: TRBV4-3; CDR3: CASSQDAGTGELFF
J: TRBJ2-2; V: TRBV5-1; CDR3: CASSVLTGDTGELFF
J: TRBJ2-1; V: TRBV27; CDR3: CASRLAGGPYNEQFF
J: TRBJ2-3; V: TRBV4-2; CDR3: CASSSGSTDTQYF
J: TRBJ2-1; V: TRBV5-1; CDR3: CASSLEGGGYNEQFF
J: TRBJ1-4; V: TRBV5-1; CDR3: CASSLQGSGNEKLFF
J: TRBJ1-1; V: TRBV10-2; CDR3: CASRWKDRLNTEAFF
J: TRBJ1-4; V: TRBV25-1; CDR3: CASSEVSGQGFNEKLFF
J: TRBJ1-2; V: TRBV6-5; CDR3: CASSYSSRMNYGYTF